This entry describes one T cell receptor (beta chain). This entry belongs to a study of blood T cell repertoires in COVID-19. Libraries were prepared by immunoSEQ multiplex PCR; TCRdb keeps only in-frame clonotypes and omits some of them. The sample shows approximately 320,000 clones, about nine tenths of them seen only once. The CDR3 covers 11 residues. V was pared by 7 bases and J by 8 bases, with 11 bases between. Germline CDR1 DFQATT, CDR2 SNEGSKA (reference sequence). The clonotype was recovered from a man in his 60s who had recovered from COVID-19. This chain uses TRBV20-1 with TRBJ1-4, with TRBD1 as a possible D gene (5 bases). The material sequenced was PBMCs or T cells enriched from blood (not recorded which). CDR3 loop: CSGGGLEKLFF. The CDR3 DNA reads as TGCAGTGGGGGGGGTCTGGAAAAACTGTTTTTT.